These 13 T cell receptor beta chains originate from one sample sequenced in a study of blood T cell repertoires in COVID-19. Only in-frame clones appear in the TCRdb table, and some are missing; sequencing was by immunoSEQ multiplex PCR. The table has over 200,000 clones, about 94% seen once; the top ten hold approximately 0.77%. Sequencing input: peripheral blood. These receptor sequences come from a man between 60 and 75 years old with COVID-19, enrolled during active disease.

The chain links TRBV18 to TRBJ1-3, with a weak D call TRBD1 (6 bases). The CDR3 runs to 14 residues. Germline loops: CDR1 KGHSH, CDR2 LQKENI. Trimming stripped 6 bases from V and 0 bases from J, with 9 bases between. The CDR3 sequence: CASSGGLSGNTIYF. The DNA of the CDR3 is TGTGCCAGCTCCGGGGGGCTCTCTGGAAACACCATATATTTT.

This chain uses TRBV11-2 with TRBJ2-1; D not resolved. CDR3 size: 13 residues. The ends were cut back, 5 bases at V and 6 bases at J, with 11 bases in the middle. Germline-derived CDR1 and CDR2 are SGHAT and FQNNGV. CDR3 bases: TGTGCCAGCAGCCCCAACACACGCAATGAGCAGTTCTTC. Translated, it gives CASSPNTRNEQFF.

This chain connects TRBV14 to TRBJ1-1, with TRBD1 matching 8 bases. Germline V gene lookup returns CDR1 SGHDN and CDR2 FVKESK. The V segment lost 4 bases and the J segment 0 bases; nucleotides outside the gene matches: 7. This CDR3 contains 16 residues. The CDR3 loop is CASSLRTGSMNTEAFF. The DNA of the CDR3 is TGTGCCAGCAGCCTACGGACAGGGAGTATGAACACTGAAGCTTTCTTT.

The count of this clone is one. The V gene is TRBV4-2, the J gene TRBJ1-3; TRBD1 matches 9 bases. The CDR3 has 16 residues. CDR1 and CDR2 (germline): LGHNA, YNFKEQ. With V trimmed by 1 base and J by 0 bases, 1 base remained unmatched. The CDR3 spells CASSQATGGSGNTIYF. CDR3 nucleotides: TGTGCCAGCAGCCAAGCGACAGGGGGCTCTGGAAACACCATATATTTT.

The V gene is TRBV30, the J gene TRBJ2-1, with TRBD2 matching 9 bases. Trimming at V came to 0 bases and at J to 9 bases, leaving 9 bases not matched to a gene. Germline values: CDR1 GTSNPN, CDR2 SVGIG (reference sequence). The CDR3 runs 15 residues. CDR3 nucleotides: TGTGCCTGGAGTGTGTTGGCGGGGGGGCCAACTGAGCAGTTCTTC. Its protein is CAWSVLAGGPTEQFF.

The rearrangement joins TRBV28 to TRBJ1-2; maybe TRBD1 (5 bases). Looked up from germline, CDR1 is MDHEN and CDR2 is SYDVKM. This CDR3 has 13 amino acids. Trimming took off 5 bases at V and 4 bases at J, with 11 bases between the two ends. The CDR3 DNA reads TGTGCCAGCAGTAGGAGGGACCCCTATGGCTACACCTTC. Amino acids: CASSRRDPYGYTF.

This clone was recorded only once. V gene TRBV5-1 combines with J gene TRBJ1-3; TRBD1 aligns across 7 bases. J was trimmed by 0 bases and V by 4 bases; bases with no gene match: 4. The CDR3 has 15 residues. The germline CDR1 and CDR2 sequences are SGHRS and YFSETQ. CDR3 loop: CASSKDRSSGNTIYF. The CDR3 bases are TGCGCCAGCAGCAAGGACAGGAGCTCTGGAAACACCATATATTTT.

The chain links TRBV10-3 to TRBJ2-7, with a weak D call TRBD1 (5 bases). The CDR3 is made up of 13 amino acids. Per germline, CDR1 ENHRY and CDR2 SYGVKD. With 4 bases removed from V and 5 bases from J, the gap between germline ends came to 12 bases. The CDR3 loop reads CAISGSGQDEQYF. CDR3 coding DNA: TGTGCCATCAGTGGCTCAGGGCAGGACGAGCAGTACTTC.

The chain uses TRBV19 and TRBJ2-1; 8 bases align to TRBD2. Germline trimming cut 5 bases from V and 3 bases from J; bases unmatched to any gene: 9. Germline V gene sequence: CDR1 LNHDA, CDR2 SQIVND (reference sequence). CDR3 length equals 16 residues. CDR3 protein: CASSPRGAGVYNEQFF. In DNA form, the CDR3 reads TGTGCCAGTAGTCCCCGAGGAGCGGGAGTCTACAATGAGCAGTTCTTC.

CDR3 amino acids: CASSQAEVGQFF. In DNA, the CDR3 is TGTGCCAGCAGCCAAGCTGAGGTGGGGCAGTTCTTC. This rearrangement joins TRBV3-1 (or the pseudogene TRBV3-2) to TRBJ2-1, with D uncertain. The CDR3 loop spans 12 amino acids. The germline CDR1 and CDR2 sequences are LGHDT and YNNKEL (reference sequence). The V end lost 1 base, the J end lost 12 bases, and 10 bases lay between the germline ends.

V usage is TRBV4-2 and J usage is TRBJ1-4, with unresolved D. In germline, CDR1 is LGHNA, CDR2 YNFKEQ. V was pared by 1 base and J by 8 bases, with 8 bases between. The CDR3 is made up of 13 amino acids. This chain's CDR3 is CASSQGVLEKLFF. CDR3 nucleotides: TGTGCCAGCAGCCAAGGAGTTTTGGAAAAACTGTTTTTT.

This chain joins TRBV7-8 and TRBJ2-7; TRBD2 agrees at 10 bases. V was pared by 5 bases and J by 2 bases, with 9 bases of the junction left unmatched. CDR1 is SGHVS and CDR2 is FQNEAQ in the germline V gene. The CDR3 runs 16 residues. The CDR3 sequence is CASSQRVLAGTYEQYF. For the CDR3, the DNA is TGTGCCAGCAGCCAGAGGGTACTAGCGGGAACCTACGAGCAGTACTTC. Variable domain in full (rest from reference TRBV7-8 and TRBJ2-7): GAGVSQSPRYKVAKRGQDVALRCDPISGHVSLFWYQQALGQGPEFLTYFQNEAQLDKSGLPSDRFFAERPEGSVSTLKIQRTQQEDSAVYLCASSQRVLAGTYEQYFGPGTRLTVT.

V gene TRBV19 combines with J gene TRBJ2-7; D gene ambiguous. CDR1 and CDR2 from the germline V gene are LNHDA and SQIVND (reference sequence). V gave up 5 bases and J gave up 2 bases, with 10 bases separating them. CDR3 size: 13 residues. CDR3 sequence (DNA): TGTGCCAGTAGTTCGGGTAGTCCCTACGAGCAGTACTTC. As protein: CASSSGSPYEQYF.